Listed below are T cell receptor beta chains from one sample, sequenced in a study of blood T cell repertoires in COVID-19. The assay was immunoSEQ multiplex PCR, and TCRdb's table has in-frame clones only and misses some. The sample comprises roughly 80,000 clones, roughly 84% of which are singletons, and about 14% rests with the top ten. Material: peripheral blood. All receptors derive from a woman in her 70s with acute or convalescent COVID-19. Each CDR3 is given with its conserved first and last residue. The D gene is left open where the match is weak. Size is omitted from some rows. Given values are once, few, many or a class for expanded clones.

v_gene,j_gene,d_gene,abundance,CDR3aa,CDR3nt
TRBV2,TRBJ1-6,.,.,CASSGPGSSYNSPLHF,TGTGCCAGCAGCGGGCCGGGGTCTTCCTATAATTCACCCCTCCACTTT
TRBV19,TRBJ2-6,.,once,CASSIAGANVLTF,TGTGCCAGTAGTATCGCTGGGGCCAACGTCCTGACTTTC
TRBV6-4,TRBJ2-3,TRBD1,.,CASSSDNRGDTQYF,TGTGCCAGCAGTTCTGATAACAGGGGGGATACGCAGTATTTT
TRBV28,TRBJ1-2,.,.,CASTSNYGYTF,TGTGCCAGCACATCTAACTATGGCTACACCTTC
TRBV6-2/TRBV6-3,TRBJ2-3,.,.,CASSPASTQYF,TGTGCCAGCAGCCCTGCGAGTACGCAGTATTTT
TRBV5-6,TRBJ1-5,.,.,CASSLFQTYSNQPQHF,TGTGCCAGCAGCTTGTTCCAGACATATAGCAATCAGCCCCAGCATTTT
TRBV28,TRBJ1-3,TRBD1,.,CASSLGTGVVSKAIYF,TGTGCCAGCAGTTTAGGGACAGGGGTAGTGAGTAAGGCCATATATTTT
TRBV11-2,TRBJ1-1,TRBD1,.,CASSLTGVGTEAFF,TGTGCCAGCAGCTTAACAGGGGTGGGGACTGAAGCTTTCTTT
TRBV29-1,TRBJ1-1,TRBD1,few,CSVEYRGMNTEAFF,TGCAGCGTTGAATACAGGGGAATGAACACTGAAGCTTTCTTT
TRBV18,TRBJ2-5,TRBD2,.,CASSPGLAAETQYF,TGTGCCAGCTCACCGGGACTAGCGGCCGAGACCCAGTACTTC
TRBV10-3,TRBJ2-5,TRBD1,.,CAISDPIFPGQGKETQYF,TGTGCCATCAGTGACCCCATCTTTCCGGGACAGGGGAAAGAGACCCAGTACTTC
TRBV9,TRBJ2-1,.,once,CASSSRSNEQFF,TGTGCCAGCAGCTCGAGATCCAATGAGCAGTTCTTC
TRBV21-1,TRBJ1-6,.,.,CASSKVWQGYNSPLHF,TGTGCCAGCAGCAAAGTATGGCAGGGTTATAATTCACCCCTCCACTTT
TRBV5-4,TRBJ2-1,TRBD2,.,CASSLRTSGGADEQFF,TGTGCCAGCAGCCTGAGGACTAGCGGGGGGGCCGATGAGCAGTTCTTC
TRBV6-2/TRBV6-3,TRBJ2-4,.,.,CASSYENRNIQYF,TGTGCCAGCAGTTACGAGAACAGGAACATTCAGTACTTC
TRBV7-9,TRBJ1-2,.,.,CASSLTGANYGYTF,TGTGCCAGCAGCTTAACGGGGGCTAACTATGGCTACACCTTC
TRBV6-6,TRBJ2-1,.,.,CASSDSLLEQFF,TGTGCCAGCAGTGACTCCTTACTAGAGCAGTTCTTC
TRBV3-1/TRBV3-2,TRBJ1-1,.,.,CASSQDPGQLNTEAFF,TGTGCCAGCAGCCAAGATCCCGGACAGCTGAACACTGAAGCTTTCTTT
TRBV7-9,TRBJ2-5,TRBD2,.,CASSRLAGTQETQYF,TGTGCCAGCAGCCGACTAGCGGGAACGCAAGAGACCCAGTACTTC
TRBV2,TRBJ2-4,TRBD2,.,CASSFSGGAGIQYF,TGTGCCAGCAGTTTTAGCGGGGGGGCCGGCATTCAGTACTTC
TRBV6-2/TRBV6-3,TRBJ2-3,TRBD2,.,CASSYPRLAVTDTQYF,TGTGCCAGCAGTTACCCCCGACTAGCAGTCACAGATACGCAGTATTTT
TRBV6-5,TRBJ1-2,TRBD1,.,CASRMPGGGYGYTF,TGTGCCAGCAGGATGCCAGGGGGCGGATATGGCTACACCTTC
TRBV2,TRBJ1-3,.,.,CASSEGGDGNTIYF,TGTGCCAGCAGTGAAGGCGGGGATGGAAACACCATATATTTT
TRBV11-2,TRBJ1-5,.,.,CASSFGRNQPQHF,TGTGCCAGCAGCTTTGGGCGCAATCAGCCCCAGCATTTT
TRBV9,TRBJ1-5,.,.,CASSVGAGRSNQPQHF,TGTGCCAGCAGCGTAGGGGCAGGTCGGAGCAATCAGCCCCAGCATTTT
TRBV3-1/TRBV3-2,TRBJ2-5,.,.,CASSQGTEQETQYF,TGTGCCAGCAGCCAAGGGACAGAACAAGAGACCCAGTACTTC
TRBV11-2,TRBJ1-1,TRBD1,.,CASSLGQGVWSEAFF,TGTGCCAGCAGCTTAGGACAGGGGGTATGGTCTGAAGCTTTCTTT
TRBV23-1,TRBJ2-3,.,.,CASPKGGGGTDTQYF,TGCGCCAGCCCAAAGGGAGGAGGGGGCACAGATACGCAGTATTTT
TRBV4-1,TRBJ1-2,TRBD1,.,CASSQVRDSFGYGYTF,TGCGCCAGCAGCCAAGTTCGGGACAGCTTCGGCTATGGCTACACCTTC
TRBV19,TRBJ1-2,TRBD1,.,CASTPRQGIYGYTF,TGTGCCAGTACCCCCCGACAGGGAATTTATGGCTACACCTTC
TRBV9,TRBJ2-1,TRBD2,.,CASSVDSGSYNEQFF,TGTGCCAGCAGCGTAGATAGCGGGAGCTACAATGAGCAGTTCTTC
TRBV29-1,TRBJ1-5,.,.,CSVELGQPQHF,TGCAGCGTTGAGCTGGGCCAGCCCCAGCATTTT